This T cell receptor (beta chain) was identified in a study of blood T cells in healthy people across ages. A second about 6 to 12 cycle PCR used barcoded and J-beta primers. Every single cDNA molecule received a tag from a template-switch adaptor with 12 random nucleotides. Each CDR3 protein is one row after TCRdb ran MiXCR on the 5' RACE reads. The sample consists of some 800,000 distinct CDR3 sequences, roughly 25% of them appearing once. This clonotype was seen a handful of times. Its antigen is currently unknown. Study findings and constraints: The long-lived group displayed more naive CD4+ cells, plus higher diversity, than the aged donors did.

The sample also formed part of further work on T cells of mothers and their children. As that report states: For each mother, over 10 million TCR beta CDR3 reads were obtained, and for each child, 2.5 million to 3 million. Related pairs of mothers and children showed slightly higher, non-significant overlap versus unrelated pairs.

This sequence was found in a boy between 10 and 17 years old in good health. Specimen: blood.

The CDR3 nucleotides are TGTGCCAGCAGCCAGAAGGGACTAGCCTACGAGCAGTACTTC. Protein: CASSQKGLAYEQYF. The rearrangement links TRBV14 to TRBJ2-5; 8 bases align to TRBD2. The assigned J gene may be wrong: the sequence end matches TRBJ2-7 better. CDR1 SGHDN and CDR2 FVKESK come from the germline V gene. This CDR3 region has 14 residues.